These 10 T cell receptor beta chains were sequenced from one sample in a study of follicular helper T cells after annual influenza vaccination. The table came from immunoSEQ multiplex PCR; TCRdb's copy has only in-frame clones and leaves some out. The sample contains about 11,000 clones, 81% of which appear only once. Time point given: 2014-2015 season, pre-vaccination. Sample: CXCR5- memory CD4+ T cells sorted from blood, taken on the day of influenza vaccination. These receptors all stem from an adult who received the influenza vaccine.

As DNA, the CDR3 is TGTGCCAGCAGCACGACAGGGTCGGAGACCCAGTACTTC. As protein: CASSTTGSETQYF. This sequence joins TRBV6-5 and TRBJ2-5; 7 bases line up with TRBD1. The CDR3 extends over 13 amino acids. Losses at the gene ends were 6 bases for V and 5 bases for J; bases not matched to a gene: 6. The germline CDR1 and CDR2 sequences are MNHEY and SVGAGI.

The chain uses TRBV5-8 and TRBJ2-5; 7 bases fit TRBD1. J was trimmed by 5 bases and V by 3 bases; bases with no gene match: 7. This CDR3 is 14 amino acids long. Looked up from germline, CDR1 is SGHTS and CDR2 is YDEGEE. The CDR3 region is CASSSGQPLETQYF. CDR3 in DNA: TGTGCCAGCAGCTCGGGACAGCCGTTGGAGACCCAGTACTTC. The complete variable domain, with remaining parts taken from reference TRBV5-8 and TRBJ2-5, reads EAGVTQSPTHLIKTRGQQATLRCSPISGHTSVYWYQQALGLGLQFLLWYDEGEERNRGNFPPRFSGRQFPNYSSELNVNALELEDSALYLCASSSGQPLETQYFGPGTRLLVL.

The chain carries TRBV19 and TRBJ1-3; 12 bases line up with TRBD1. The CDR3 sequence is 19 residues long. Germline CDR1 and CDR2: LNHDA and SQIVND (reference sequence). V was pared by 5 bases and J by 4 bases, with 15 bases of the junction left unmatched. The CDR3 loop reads CASSFYPGQGASAGNTIYF. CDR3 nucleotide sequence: TGTGCCAGTAGTTTCTACCCGGGACAGGGGGCGTCCGCCGGAAACACCATATATTTT.

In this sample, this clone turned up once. CDR3 residues: CASRRGRDTEAFF. The CDR3 DNA sequence: TGTGCCAGCAGGAGGGGTAGGGACACTGAAGCTTTCTTT. V gene TRBV6-5 combines with J gene TRBJ1-1; TRBD1 is a possible D gene (5 bases). This CDR3 contains 13 residues. Germline CDR1 MNHEY, CDR2 SVGAGI. Trimming took 6 bases from V and 3 from J, leaving 11 bases between them.

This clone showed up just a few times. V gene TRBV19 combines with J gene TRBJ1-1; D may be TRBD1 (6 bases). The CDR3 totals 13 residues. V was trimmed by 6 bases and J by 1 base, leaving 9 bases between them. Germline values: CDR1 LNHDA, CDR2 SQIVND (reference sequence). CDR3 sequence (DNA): TGTGCCAGTAGCCTGACAGGGAACACTGAAGCTTTCTTT. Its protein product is CASSLTGNTEAFF.

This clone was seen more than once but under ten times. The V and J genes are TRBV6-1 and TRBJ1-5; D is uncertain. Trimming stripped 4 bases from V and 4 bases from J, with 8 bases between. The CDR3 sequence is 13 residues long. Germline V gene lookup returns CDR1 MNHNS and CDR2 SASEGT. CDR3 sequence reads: CASSATDNQPQHF. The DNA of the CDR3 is TGTGCCAGCAGTGCCACCGATAATCAGCCCCAGCATTTT.

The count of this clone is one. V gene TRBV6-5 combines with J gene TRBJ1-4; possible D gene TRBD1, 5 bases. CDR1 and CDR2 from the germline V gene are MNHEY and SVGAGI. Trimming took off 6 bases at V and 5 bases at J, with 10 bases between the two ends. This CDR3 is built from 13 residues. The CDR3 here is CASRRQRNEKLFF. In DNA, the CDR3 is TGTGCCAGCAGACGACAGAGAAATGAAAAACTGTTTTTT.

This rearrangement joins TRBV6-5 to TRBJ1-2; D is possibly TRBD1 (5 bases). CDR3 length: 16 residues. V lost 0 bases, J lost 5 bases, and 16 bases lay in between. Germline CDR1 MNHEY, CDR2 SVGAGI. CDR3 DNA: TGTGCCAGCAGTTACTCGATGTGGGGGGAGAGGTATGGCTACACCTTC. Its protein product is CASSYSMWGERYGYTF.

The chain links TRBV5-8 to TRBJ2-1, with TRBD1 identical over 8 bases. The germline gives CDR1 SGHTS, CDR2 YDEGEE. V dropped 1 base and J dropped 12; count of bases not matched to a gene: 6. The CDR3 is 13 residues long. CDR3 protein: CASSLYSGGMQFF. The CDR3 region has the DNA TGTGCCAGCAGCTTGTATTCAGGGGGCATGCAGTTCTTC.

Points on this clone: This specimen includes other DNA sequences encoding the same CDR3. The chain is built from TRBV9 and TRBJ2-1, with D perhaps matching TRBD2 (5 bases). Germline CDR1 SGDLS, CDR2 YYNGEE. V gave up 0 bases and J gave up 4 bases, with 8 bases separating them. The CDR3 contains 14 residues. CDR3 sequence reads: CASSVGTGYNEQFF. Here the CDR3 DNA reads TGTGCCAGCAGCGTAGGGACTGGTTACAATGAGCAGTTCTTC. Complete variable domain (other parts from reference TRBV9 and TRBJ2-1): DSGVTQTPKHLITATGQRVTLRCSPRSGDLSVYWYQQSLDQGLQFLIQYYNGEERAKGNILERFSAQQFPDLHSELNLSSLELGDSALYFCASSVGTGYNEQFFGPGTRLTVL.